A single TCR beta chain is shown here with its context. Repertoires were generated with immunoSEQ multiplex PCR, while TCRdb's copy carries only in-frame clones and drops some. The repertoire holds nearly 70,000 clones, 83% seen once, with almost 1.5% in the top ten. The data were obtained in a study of OX40 agonist ivuxolimab in advanced cancers. About the study: Ivuxolimab, which is an agonistic anti-OX40 (CD134) antibody, was administered to the patients.

Germline CDR1 and CDR2: LNHDA and SQIVND (reference sequence). V dropped 5 bases and J dropped 4 bases, with 17 bases sitting between them. The CDR3 spans 15 residues. The source is an adult with an advanced solid tumor such as melanoma, head and neck, liver or kidney cancer. This specimen consisted of CD4+ or CD8+ T cells sorted from blood, obtained in a trial of the OX40 agonist ivuxolimab. This chain joins TRBV19 and TRBJ1-1; no definite D call. The CDR3 DNA reads as TGTGCCAGTAGTTTAACCCTTGAGGTTGCCACTGAAGCTTTCTTT. The encoded protein is CASSLTLEVATEAFF. The full variable domain, completed using reference TRBV19 and TRBJ1-1, is DGGITQSPKYLFRKEGQNVTLSCEQNLNHDAMYWYRQDPGQGLRLIYYSQIVNDFQKGDIAEGYSVSREKKESFPLTVTSAQKNPTAFYLCASSLTLEVATEAFFGQGTRLTVV.